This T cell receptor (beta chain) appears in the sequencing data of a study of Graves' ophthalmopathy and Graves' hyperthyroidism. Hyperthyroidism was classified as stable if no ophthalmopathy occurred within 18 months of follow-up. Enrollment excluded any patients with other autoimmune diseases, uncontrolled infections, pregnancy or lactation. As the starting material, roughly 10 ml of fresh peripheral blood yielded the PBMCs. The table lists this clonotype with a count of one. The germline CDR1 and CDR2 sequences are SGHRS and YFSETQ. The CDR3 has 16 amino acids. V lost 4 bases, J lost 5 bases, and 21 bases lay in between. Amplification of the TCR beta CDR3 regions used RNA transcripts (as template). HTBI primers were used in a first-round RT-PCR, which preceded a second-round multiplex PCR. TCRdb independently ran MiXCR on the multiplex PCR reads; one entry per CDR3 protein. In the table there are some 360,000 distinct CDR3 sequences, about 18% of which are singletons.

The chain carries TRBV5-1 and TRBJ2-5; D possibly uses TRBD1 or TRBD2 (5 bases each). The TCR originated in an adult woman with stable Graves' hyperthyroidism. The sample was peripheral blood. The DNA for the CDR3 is TGCGCCAGCAGCCACAACCTACAGGAAACGGGGGAGACCCAGTACTTC. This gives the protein CASSHNLQETGETQYF.